A single T cell receptor beta chain is shown here with its context. This sample was included in a study of blood T cell repertoires in COVID-19. Profiling relied on immunoSEQ multiplex PCR, and the TCRdb table lists in-frame clones only, not all of them. The repertoire holds around 150,000 clones, with over 75% as singletons. Sequencing was done on a sample of PBMCs or T cells enriched from blood (not recorded which). The source of this sequence is a woman between 50 and 59 years old who had recovered from COVID-19.

CDR3 DNA sequence: TGTGCCAGCAGCGGAGCGGGGAGCTCCTACAATGAGCAGTTCTTC. Protein: CASSGAGSSYNEQFF. The chain employs TRBV7-2 and TRBJ2-1; the match to TRBD2 covers 7 bases. Per the germline V gene, CDR1 is SGHTA and CDR2 is FQGNSA. V shed 5 bases and J 0 bases; nucleotides not matched to a gene: 4. CDR3 size: 15 residues.